Presented here are 5 T cell receptor beta chains from one specimen sequenced in a study of long-term antiretroviral therapy in people with HIV (dated by TCRdb to between 2020 and 2023). The immunoSEQ hsTCRB v3.0 assay was used at survey level resolution for TRB variable region sequencing. TCRdb provides this immuneACCESS table in a form limited to in-frame rearrangements. Some clones are lacking; in checked studies, under half of them reflect an unresolved V gene, and why the rest are absent is not known. The sample yields 15,000 to 20,000 clones; about 86% were counted once. The ten largest clones capture roughly 7.7% of the sample. Here the sequenced sample was unsorted PBMCs, taken 0.1 years after starting antiretroviral therapy. These receptors were taken from a man aged 18 to 35 with HIV.

This rearrangement joins TRBV7-9 to TRBJ2-7, with D possibly being TRBD2 (5 bases). The germline CDR1 and CDR2 sequences are SEHNR and FQNEAQ (reference sequence). The CDR3 sequence is 12 residues long. Trimming stripped 5 bases from V and 3 bases from J, with 8 bases between. The CDR3 DNA is TGTGCCAGCAGCGGGGAGCGCTACGAGCAGTACTTC. It translates to CASSGERYEQYF.

The rearrangement joins TRBV20-1 to TRBJ2-3; maybe TRBD2 (5 bases). The CDR3 totals 11 residues. The germline V gene has CDR1 DFQATT and CDR2 SNEGSKA (reference sequence). Trimming shortened V by 1 base and J by 6 bases, and 5 bases separated the two germline ends. CDR3: CSARGGDTQYF. Here the CDR3 DNA reads TGCAGTGCTAGAGGCGGGGATACGCAGTATTTT.

This clone was recorded once. J is TRBJ1-3 and V is TRBV4-3, with 7 positions matching TRBD1. CDR1 and CDR2 from the germline V gene are LGHNA and YSLEER. The CDR3 sequence is 17 residues long. V was pared by 4 bases and J by 3 bases, with 12 bases of the junction left unmatched. The CDR3 here is CASSPNDRVWFGNTIYF. The CDR3 DNA sequence: TGCGCCAGCAGCCCAAACGACAGGGTATGGTTTGGAAACACCATATATTTT.

The genes are TRBV5-1 and TRBJ1-5, with D perhaps matching TRBD1 (5 bases). Trimming shortened V by 0 bases and J by 6 bases, and 7 bases separated the two germline ends. CDR1 is SGHRS, CDR2 YFSETQ, per germline. The length of the CDR3 is 13 residues. The CDR3 DNA sequence: TGCGCCAGCAGCTTGGACGGGACTCAGCCCCAGCATTTT. As protein: CASSLDGTQPQHF.

This clone is medium-sized by share. The genes are TRBV7-3 and TRBJ2-3, with 11 positions matching TRBD2. After removal of 0 bases from V and 1 base from J, the junction contained 3 bases not matched to a gene. The CDR3 runs to 17 residues. Germline V gene data show CDR1 as SGHTA and CDR2 as FQGTGA. The CDR3 loop reads CASSLTGSGGGTDTQYF. DNA for the CDR3: TGTGCCAGCAGCTTAACCGGTAGCGGGGGGGGCACAGATACGCAGTATTTT. Filled out from reference TRBV7-3 and TRBJ2-3, the complete variable domain reads GAGVSQTPSNKVTEKGKYVELRCDPISGHTALYWYRQSLGQGPEFLIYFQGTGAADDSGLPNDRFFAVRPEGSVSTLKIQRTERGDSAVYLCASSLTGSGGGTDTQYFGPGTRLTVL.